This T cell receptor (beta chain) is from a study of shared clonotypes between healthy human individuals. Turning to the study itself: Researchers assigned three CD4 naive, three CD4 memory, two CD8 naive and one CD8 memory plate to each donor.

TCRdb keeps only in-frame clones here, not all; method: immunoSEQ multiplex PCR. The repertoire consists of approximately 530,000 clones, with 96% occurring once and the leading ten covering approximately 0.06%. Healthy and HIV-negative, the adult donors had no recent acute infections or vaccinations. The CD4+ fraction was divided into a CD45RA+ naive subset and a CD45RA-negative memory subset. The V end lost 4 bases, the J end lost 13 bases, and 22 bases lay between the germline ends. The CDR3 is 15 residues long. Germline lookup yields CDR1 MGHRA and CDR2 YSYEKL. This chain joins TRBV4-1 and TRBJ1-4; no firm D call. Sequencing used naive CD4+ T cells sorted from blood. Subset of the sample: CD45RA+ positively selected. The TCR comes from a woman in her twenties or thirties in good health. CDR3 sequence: CASSRPQSKGWRLFF. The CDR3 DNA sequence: TGCGCCAGCAGCCGTCCTCAATCCAAGGGATGGAGACTGTTTTTT.